This is a list of T cell receptor beta chains from one sample in a study of cytomegalovirus exposure and HLA in healthy donors. Some clones are missing from TCRdb's copy, which holds only in-frame ones; the method was immunoSEQ multiplex PCR. The data include about 200,000 clones; the top ten clones carry roughly 0.74%. Sequenced: PBMCs. The receptors shown here come from a boy between 10 and 17 years old in good health and CMV-seronegative. The CDR3 runs from the conserved cysteine through the conserved F or W. Fields, in order: CDR3 length, V gene, J gene, D gene, CDR3 DNA, CDR3 protein. A D gene is named only where the DNA matches it firmly.

14	TRBV7-8	TRBJ2-5	-	TGTGCCAGCAGCTTAGCGCCCGAAGCCGAGACCCAGTACTTC	CASSLAPEAETQYF
16	TRBV29-1	TRBJ2-1	TRBD2	TGCAGCGTTGAAGGACTAGCGGGGGGGCCGGGAAATGAGCAGTTCTTC	CSVEGLAGGPGNEQFF
16	TRBV19	TRBJ1-1	TRBD1	TGTGCCAGTAGTATCCTCCGTCCAGGGGGGAACACTGAAGCTTTCTTT	CASSILRPGGNTEAFF
16	TRBV5-1	TRBJ2-1	TRBD1	TGCGCCAGCCAAGCCTCCGGGACAGGGTTTCCGGATGAGCAGTTCTTC	CASQASGTGFPDEQFF
13	TRBV28	TRBJ1-3	-	TGTGCCAGCCTCCTTAACCTCGGGGACACCATATATTTT	CASLLNLGDTIYF
17	TRBV5-1	TRBJ1-1	TRBD1	TGCGCCAGCGGCAAAAGAGCAGGGGGGTTTATGGACACTGAAGCTTTCTTT	CASGKRAGGFMDTEAFF
13	TRBV7-9	TRBJ1-1	-	TGTGCCAGCAGTCGGGGAACGAACACTGAAGCTTTCTTT	CASSRGTNTEAFF
19	TRBV5-4	TRBJ2-7	-	TGTGCCAGCAGCCCGGACATGGAAGCCAACCGATTACCCATCTACGAGCAGTACTTC	CASSPDMEANRLPIYEQYF
13	TRBV27	TRBJ1-4	-	TGTGCCAGCAGCCCCCTTAGTCGGGATAAACTGTTTTTT	CASSPLSRDKLFF
14	TRBV28	TRBJ1-3	-	TGTGCCAGTGGGGGGGTCAACTCTGGAAACACCATATATTTT	CASGGVNSGNTIYF